This T cell receptor beta chain came from a study of cytomegalovirus exposure and HLA in healthy donors. Study-level background: Inside one of the first data releases sat 75 million to 100 million unique TCRs taken from HLA-typed donors. The Caucasian-associated ancestry cluster contained 81% of the roughly 400 genotyped donors. Findings and limits, study-wide: Follow-up analysis seemed to connect common viral pathogens with several of the most significant clusters identified.

Comments on this clone: Its antigen is undetermined.

PCR used 60 Vbeta primers and 13 Jbeta primers. Clones were sequenced by immunoSEQ multiplex PCR, and TCRdb holds only the in-frame ones, with some missing. The profile covers approximately 97,000 clones, with about four fifths appearing a single time and roughly 5.1% taken by the ten largest. The receptor was isolated from a middle-aged man in good health and CMV-seropositive. What was sequenced was PBMCs.

For the CDR3, the DNA is TGTGCCAGCTCACCTCAGTACAGCACAGATACGCAGTATTTT. Translated: CASSPQYSTDTQYF. The chain joins TRBV18 to TRBJ2-3, with D unresolved. CDR3 size: 14 residues. Germline V gene data show CDR1 as KGHSH and CDR2 as LQKENI. V was pared by 3 bases and J by 0 bases, with 7 bases between.